This entry lists 32 T cell receptor beta chains sequenced from one sample in a study of blood T cell repertoires in COVID-19. The repertoire was sequenced with immunoSEQ multiplex PCR; TCRdb's copy has only in-frame clones and lacks some. The data contain about 180,000 clones, 87% of them singletons. Sequenced material: peripheral blood. The origin of the receptors is a woman between 50 and 59 years old with acute or convalescent COVID-19.

The chain has TRBV12-3 or TRBV12-4 and TRBJ1-1; D call uncertain. The ends were cut back, 5 bases at V and 1 base at J, with 8 bases in the middle. This CDR3 contains 13 residues. CDR3 in amino acids: CASSIKQNTEAFF. As DNA, the CDR3 is TGTGCCAGCAGTATTAAGCAGAACACTGAAGCTTTCTTT.

The chain is built from TRBV3-1 (or the pseudogene TRBV3-2) and TRBJ1-6, with D unclear. This CDR3 has 20 amino acids. The V and J ends lost 0 bases and 2 bases respectively, with 20 bases between them. Germline V CDR1 and CDR2: LGHDT, YNNKEL (reference sequence). The CDR3 sequence: CASSQDRNPVRGTYNSPLHF. In DNA form, the CDR3 reads TGTGCCAGCAGCCAAGATCGAAATCCGGTCAGAGGGACCTATAATTCACCCCTCCACTTT.

The V and J genes are TRBV29-1 and TRBJ2-3; D is uncertain. The V gene's germline CDR1 is SQVTM and CDR2 ANQGSEA. The CDR3 covers 11 residues. V was cut by 4 bases and J by 3 bases, with 5 bases left in between. CDR3 sequence (DNA): TGCAGCGTTGCCCCGACAGATACGCAGTATTTT. It specifies CSVAPTDTQYF.

The chain uses TRBV7-9 and TRBJ1-4; D gene ambiguous. Germline CDR1 SEHNR, CDR2 FQNEAQ (reference sequence). V gave up 1 base and J gave up 4 bases, with 7 bases separating them. The CDR3 loop spans 14 amino acids. This CDR3 is CASSLGFINEKLFF. The CDR3 region has the DNA TGTGCCAGCAGCTTAGGTTTCATTAATGAAAAACTGTTTTTT. Filled out from reference TRBV7-9 and TRBJ1-4, the complete variable domain reads DTGVSQNPRHKITKRGQNVTFRCDPISEHNRLYWYRQTLGQGPEFLTYFQNEAQLEKSRLLSDRFSAERPKGSFSTLEIQRTEQGDSAMYLCASSLGFINEKLFFGSGTQLSVL.

This chain connects TRBV9 to TRBJ1-2; TRBD1 might be the D (6 bases). The CDR3 length is 16 residues. Trimming shortened V by 5 bases and J by 0 bases, and 17 bases separated the two germline ends. Per the germline V gene, CDR1 is SGDLS and CDR2 is YYNGEE. CDR3 protein: CASSSVTGGANYGYTF. Written as DNA, the CDR3 is TGTGCCAGCAGTTCTGTGACAGGAGGAGCTAACTATGGCTACACCTTC.

The chain joins TRBV10-1 to TRBJ1-1, with D maybe TRBD1 (5 bases). The CDR3 is 14 residues long. CDR1 WNHNN and CDR2 SYGVQD come from the germline V gene (reference sequence). V was pared by 2 bases and J by 4 bases, with 11 bases between. CDR3 sequence: CASSEIGGPTEAFF. The CDR3 coding sequence is TGCGCCAGCAGTGAGATCGGGGGACCCACTGAAGCTTTCTTT.

V is TRBV28 and J is TRBJ1-1; no reliable D call. The CDR3 runs 15 residues. V shed 2 bases and J shed 0 bases, with 10 bases lying between them. Germline assignment: CDR1 MDHEN and CDR2 SYDVKM. DNA for the CDR3: TGTGCCAGCAGTTTAAGTATAGCCATGAACACTGAAGCTTTCTTT. This sequence encodes CASSLSIAMNTEAFF.

The rearrangement joins TRBV6-4 to TRBJ2-3; 8 bases match TRBD2. V was pared by 6 bases and J by 2 bases, with 4 bases of the junction left unmatched. The CDR3 loop spans 14 amino acids. CDR1 is MRHNA, CDR2 SNTAGT, per germline. The CDR3 DNA follows: TGTGCCAGCAGCTCGACTAGCGCCACAGATACGCAGTATTTT. Translating gives CASSSTSATDTQYF.

This sequence joins TRBV7-2 and TRBJ2-2, with D perhaps TRBD2 (6 bases). This CDR3 spans 16 amino acids. Trimming took off 4 bases at V and 2 bases at J, with 14 bases between the two ends. Looked up from germline, CDR1 is SGHTA and CDR2 is FQGNSA. The CDR3 spells CASSYSSAGNTGELFF. As DNA, the CDR3 is TGTGCCAGCAGCTACTCCTCAGCGGGCAACACCGGGGAGCTGTTTTTT. Full variable domain (missing parts from reference TRBV7-2 and TRBJ2-2): GAGVSQSPSNKVTEKGKDVELRCDPISGHTALYWYRQSLGQGLEFLIYFQGNSAPDKSGLPSDRFSAERTGGSVSTLTIQRTQQEDSAVYLCASSYSSAGNTGELFFGEGSRLTVL.

As for this clone: The sample holds other DNA sequences that translate to the same CDR3. V usage is TRBV30 and J usage is TRBJ2-7, with D perhaps matching TRBD2 (5 bases). Trimming shortened V by 2 bases and J by 3 bases, and 8 bases separated the two germline ends. This CDR3 is 12 amino acids long. Germline assignment: CDR1 GTSNPN and CDR2 SVGIG (reference sequence). The CDR3 loop reads CAWSWGDYEQYF. For the CDR3, the DNA is TGTGCCTGGAGTTGGGGAGACTACGAGCAGTACTTC.

The chain recombines TRBV10-3 with TRBJ1-1; 10 nucleotides agree with TRBD1. V lost 5 bases to trimming and J lost 4 bases; unmatched junction nucleotides: 4. The CDR3 loop spans 14 amino acids. Germline loops: CDR1 ENHRY, CDR2 SYGVKD. The CDR3 here is CAISPDRGGTEAFF. CDR3 sequence (DNA): TGTGCCATCAGTCCGGACAGGGGGGGCACTGAAGCTTTCTTT.

This chain joins TRBV2 and TRBJ2-7, with TRBD1 matching 8 bases. The ends lost 7 bases at V and 5 bases at J; junction bases unmatched: 7. The V gene's germline CDR1 is SNHLY and CDR2 FYNNEI. This CDR3 spans 13 amino acids. CDR3 in DNA: TGTGCCAGCATAGCGGACAGGGTCCACGAGCAGTACTTC. Amino acids: CASIADRVHEQYF.

J is TRBJ1-5 and V is TRBV19, with unresolved D. Germline CDR1 is LNHDA and CDR2 is SQIVND (reference sequence). The CDR3 has 13 residues. Trimming pared 6 bases from V and 3 bases from J, leaving 9 bases between. CDR3 loop: CASSQMVNQPQHF. CDR3 DNA: TGTGCCAGTAGCCAGATGGTCAATCAGCCCCAGCATTTT. The full variable domain, its missing parts supplied by reference TRBV19 and TRBJ1-5, is DGGITQSPKYLFRKEGQNVTLSCEQNLNHDAMYWYRQDPGQGLRLIYYSQIVNDFQKGDIAEGYSVSREKKESFPLTVTSAQKNPTAFYLCASSQMVNQPQHFGDGTRLSIL.

J is TRBJ2-7 and V is TRBV5-1, with D possibly being TRBD2 (8 bases). Germline lookup yields CDR1 SGHRS and CDR2 YFSETQ. The germline V and J ends were trimmed by 4 bases and 3 bases, with 17 bases remaining between them. The CDR3 is 15 amino acids. The DNA for the CDR3 is TGCGCCAGCAGCACGGGAGGGGGACAGCACTACGAGCAGTACTTC. Its translation is CASSTGGGQHYEQYF.

This clone was seen only once. The V and J genes are TRBV10-3 and TRBJ2-1, with 8 nucleotides matching TRBD1. This CDR3 has 16 amino acids. Germline V gene sequence: CDR1 ENHRY, CDR2 SYGVKD. The V segment lost 3 bases and the J segment 2 bases; nucleotides outside the gene matches: 6. CDR3 sequence: CAISEATGAAYNEQFF. CDR3 nucleotide sequence: TGTGCCATCAGTGAAGCGACAGGGGCTGCCTACAATGAGCAGTTCTTC.

V usage is TRBV5-5 and J usage is TRBJ2-1; no reliable D call. V shed 4 bases and J shed 3 bases, with 2 bases lying between them. Germline V gene sequence: CDR1 SGHKS, CDR2 YYEKEE (reference sequence). The CDR3 consists of 11 residues. The CDR3: CASSLYNEQFF. CDR3 coding DNA: TGTGCCAGCAGCCTCTACAATGAGCAGTTCTTC.

This sequence joins TRBV5-1 and TRBJ2-7; D is perhaps TRBD2 (5 bases). V dropped 5 bases and J dropped 6 bases, with 18 bases sitting between them. CDR1 and CDR2 from the germline V gene are SGHRS and YFSETQ. The CDR3 totals 14 residues. The CDR3 loop reads CASRSGSSGIEQYF. Written as DNA, the CDR3 is TGCGCCAGCAGATCCGGGTCCTCGGGGATCGAGCAGTACTTC.

The CDR3 coding sequence is TGTGCCAGCAGTCCGGGGTGGGATTCTGAGCAGTTCTTC. Protein product: CASSPGWDSEQFF. The chain couples TRBV12-3 or TRBV12-4 to TRBJ2-1; D possibly corresponds to TRBD2 (5 bases). The CDR3 sequence is 13 residues long. Trimming pared 5 bases from V and 9 bases from J, leaving 14 bases between.

This clone has a single count. The chain recombines TRBV12-5 with TRBJ1-4; no clear D. Germline V gives CDR1 LGHNT, CDR2 FRNRAP. CDR3 length equals 13 residues. V dropped 9 bases and J dropped 8 bases, with 16 bases sitting between them. This chain's CDR3 is CARAVGLWEKLFF. The CDR3 region has the DNA TGTGCTAGGGCCGTGGGCCTTTGGGAAAAACTGTTTTTT. Variable domain in full (rest from reference TRBV12-5 and TRBJ1-4): DARVTQTPRHKVTEMGQEVTMRCQPILGHNTVFWYRQTMMQGLELLAYFRNRAPLDDSGMPKDRFSAEMPDATLATLKIQPSEPRDSAVYFCARAVGLWEKLFFGSGTQLSVL.

The chain has TRBV2 and TRBJ1-1; 7 positions agree with TRBD1. There are 16 residues in the CDR3. CDR1 is SNHLY and CDR2 is FYNNEI in the germline V gene. The J segment lost 1 base and the V segment lost 4 bases, leaving 9 bases of the junction unmatched. CDR3 DNA: TGTGCCAGCAGTGGATCTTGGACAGGAGAGAACACTGAAGCTTTCTTT. As protein: CASSGSWTGENTEAFF.

The V gene is TRBV5-8, the J gene TRBJ2-2; D gene unclear. V was cut by 2 bases and J by 7 bases, with 21 bases left in between. Germline V gene data show CDR1 as SGHTS and CDR2 as YDEGEE. The CDR3 is 17 residues long. For the CDR3, the DNA is TGTGCCAGCAGCTTTTGGGCCGCTCTCATGGTTGGCGGGGAGCTGTTTTTT. Its translation: CASSFWAALMVGGELFF.

This sequence joins TRBV15 and TRBJ1-5; D is undetermined. CDR3 length: 15 amino acids. Per the germline V gene, CDR1 is LNHNV and CDR2 is YYDKDF (reference sequence). V was cut by 0 bases and J by 2 bases, with 8 bases left in between. The CDR3 here is CATSREQLGNQPQHF. The CDR3 bases are TGTGCCACCAGCAGAGAGCAATTAGGCAATCAGCCCCAGCATTTT.

The V call is TRBV30, the J call TRBJ2-2; D not certain. This CDR3 comprises 11 residues. CDR1 and CDR2 from the germline V gene are GTSNPN and SVGIG (reference sequence). Trimming took 5 bases from V and 6 from J, leaving 7 bases between them. The CDR3 DNA sequence: TGTGCCTGGGCCATGTCCGGGGAGCTGTTTTTT. As protein: CAWAMSGELFF.

CDR3 loop: CASSLTGLPYNEQFF. CDR3 sequence (DNA): TGTGCCAGCAGCCTAACAGGGCTCCCCTACAATGAGCAGTTCTTC. V is TRBV11-2 and J is TRBJ2-1; D is possibly TRBD1 (6 bases). The CDR3 is made up of 15 amino acids. V lost 5 bases to trimming and J lost 2 bases, with 13 bases between them. The germline V gene has CDR1 SGHAT and CDR2 FQNNGV.

This chain connects TRBV6-6 to TRBJ1-4; TRBD1 matches 10 bases. Unmatched junction bases numbered 5, after V lost 5 bases and J lost 8 bases. This CDR3 comprises 14 residues. Germline CDR1 MNHNY, CDR2 SVGAGI (reference sequence). The CDR3 protein is CASSPGTGDEKLFF. The CDR3 DNA reads TGTGCCAGCAGTCCCGGGACAGGGGACGAAAAACTGTTTTTT.

This rearrangement joins TRBV11-1 to TRBJ2-5; a possible D gene is TRBD1 (6 bases). V lost 5 bases to trimming and J lost 2 bases, with 12 bases between them. Germline CDR1 SGHAT, CDR2 FQDESV (reference sequence). This CDR3 is 14 amino acids long. CDR3 sequence: CASSPGAAQETQYF. The CDR3 region has the DNA TGTGCCAGCAGCCCAGGGGCGGCTCAAGAGACCCAGTACTTC.

V usage is TRBV5-1 and J usage is TRBJ2-7; D is perhaps TRBD1 (6 bases). V was pared by 4 bases and J by 5 bases, with 19 bases between. Germline loops: CDR1 SGHRS, CDR2 YFSETQ. The CDR3 extends over 15 amino acids. The DNA of the CDR3 is TGCGCCAGCAGCCCCGGGGCAGGGGCTTACGACGAGCAGTACTTC. It specifies CASSPGAGAYDEQYF.

This chain joins TRBV4-2 and TRBJ2-2; TRBD2 matches 8 bases. J gave up 8 bases and V 6 bases, and 11 bases lay outside the gene matches. CDR3 length: 15 amino acids. From germline, CDR1 is LGHNA and CDR2 YNFKEQ. The CDR3 sequence is CASRLTGTRDGELFF. CDR3 DNA: TGTGCCAGCAGACTAACCGGGACTAGAGATGGGGAGCTGTTTTTT.

V usage is TRBV20-1 and J usage is TRBJ2-5, with D unresolved. The length of the CDR3 is 11 residues. V lost 3 bases and J 5 bases, leaving 7 bases between the germline ends. Germline lookup yields CDR1 DFQATT and CDR2 SNEGSKA (reference sequence). CDR3 bases: TGCAGTGCTAGCGCGAAGGAGACCCAGTACTTC. It encodes CSASAKETQYF.

V is TRBV11-2 and J is TRBJ2-3; TRBD2 aligns across 7 bases. The germline V gene encodes CDR1 SGHAT and CDR2 FQNNGV. V lost 5 bases to trimming and J lost 6 bases; unmatched junction nucleotides: 2. CDR3 length: 12 residues. The CDR3 DNA reads TGTGCCAGCAGCGGAGCGGGGGATACGCAGTATTTT. Amino acid sequence: CASSGAGDTQYF.

The chain uses TRBV30 and TRBJ2-3, with 13 bases fitting TRBD2. CDR1 and CDR2 (germline): GTSNPN, SVGIG (reference sequence). With 3 bases clipped from V and 4 bases from J, the junction kept 4 bases outside the gene matches. The CDR3 covers 15 residues. The chain's CDR3 is CAWSPGLAGADTQYF. The DNA of the CDR3 is TGTGCCTGGAGCCCCGGACTAGCGGGGGCAGATACGCAGTATTTT. Combining the CDR3 with reference TRBV30 and TRBJ2-3 gives the whole variable domain SQTIHQWPATLVQPVGSPLSLECTVEGTSNPNLYWYRQAAGRGLQLLFYSVGIGQISSEVPQNLSASRPQDRQFILSSKKLLLSDSGFYLCAWSPGLAGADTQYFGPGTRLTVL.

The J gene is TRBJ1-3, the V gene TRBV7-2; D is perhaps TRBD1 (5 bases). The CDR3 extends over 17 amino acids. Trimming removed 4 bases from V and 0 bases from J, with 16 bases in between. Germline V gene data show CDR1 as SGHTA and CDR2 as FQGNSA. The CDR3 DNA sequence: TGTGCCAGCAGCTACCTACCTGACAGATCCTCTGGAAACACCATATATTTT. It is translated as CASSYLPDRSSGNTIYF.